The rows below give T cell receptor beta chains drawn from one sample of a study of Ad26.COV2.S vaccination and SARS-CoV-2 variants. Assay: immunoSEQ multiplex PCR; the TCRdb copy retains only in-frame clones and omits some. This sample has 350,000 to 400,000 clones, with 75% to 90% found just once. This material consisted of peripheral blood, taken in a trial of Ad26.COV2.S vaccine versus placebo. The receptors come from a person between 18 and 59 years old who received the Ad26.COV2.S COVID-19 vaccine or a placebo. Each CDR3 is given with its conserved first and last residue. D genes are given only for firm matches. Clone size appears in some rows only: once, few, many, or a class for an expanded clone.

18	TRBJ1-2	.	.	TRBV4-2	TGTGCCAGCAGCCAAGAAACAACAGGCGCTATAAGGAACTATGGCTACACCTTC	CASSQETTGAIRNYGYTF
15	TRBJ2-1	.	.	TRBV3-1/TRBV3-2	TGTGCCAGCAGCCATAGCGACACTACTTACAATGAGCAGTTCTTC	CASSHSDTTYNEQFF
14	TRBJ1-4	.	.	TRBV23-1	TGCGCCAGCAGTCGTCGGGAAATCGAAGGGAATGGGTTTTTT	CASSRREIEGNGFF
15	TRBJ2-7	.	.	TRBV12-1	TGTGCCAGCAGCTTCAAGACTCCCTCCGGGGGCAAGCAGTACTTC	CASSFKTPSGGKQYF
14	TRBJ1-3	once	.	TRBV10-3	TGTGCCATCAGGAACGAAGGGGCTGGAAACACCATATATTTT	CAIRNEGAGNTIYF
11	TRBJ2-1	.	TRBD2	TRBV28	TGTGCCAGCAGTTTATACGGGACTAGGTTCTTC	CASSLYGTRFF
16	TRBJ2-5	.	TRBD2	TRBV4-2	TGTGCCAGCAGCGGGGTAGCGGGAGGGTTGAGGGAGACCCAGTACTTC	CASSGVAGGLRETQYF
14	TRBJ2-7	once	.	TRBV28	TGTGCCAGCAGTCCGAGGGGGGCAGCCTACGAGCAGTACTTC	CASSPRGAAYEQYF
12	TRBJ1-5	.	.	TRBV29-1	TGCAGCGTTGGCCAGGGGAATCAGCCCCAGCATTTT	CSVGQGNQPQHF
14	TRBJ1-2	.	.	TRBV18	TGTGCCAGCTCACCACCCGCCCGAGCCTATGGCTACACCTTC	CASSPPARAYGYTF
15	TRBJ2-3	.	.	TRBV19	TGTGCCAGTAGTATCGGCCAGACTAGCACAGATACGCAGTATTTT	CASSIGQTSTDTQYF
16	TRBJ2-2	once	.	TRBV12-5	TGTGCTAGTGGAAACCGGACTACCTCGAACACCGGGGAGCTGTTTTTT	CASGNRTTSNTGELFF
14	TRBJ2-7	.	.	TRBV5-1	TGCGCCAGCAGCTTGGATGGGGGATCCTACGAGCAGTACTTC	CASSLDGGSYEQYF
17	TRBJ2-3	once	.	TRBV5-4	TGTGCCAGCAGCTCCCCCCCAGCGGGCCCCTCCACAGATACGCAGTATTTT	CASSSPPAGPSTDTQYF
15	TRBJ1-3	.	TRBD1	TRBV6-5	TGTGCCAGCAGTCTTCAGGGGGCTACTGGAAACACCATATATTTT	CASSLQGATGNTIYF
15	TRBJ1-6	.	TRBD1	TRBV11-2	TGTGCCAGCAGCGAAAGGGGGCTAGATAATTCACCCCTCCACTTT	CASSERGLDNSPLHF
17	TRBJ2-1	once	TRBD2	TRBV7-2	TGTGCCAGCAGCCTAGAGCATACTAACGGGAGGTACAATGAGCAGTTCTTC	CASSLEHTNGRYNEQFF
13	TRBJ2-7	.	.	TRBV29-1	TGCAGCGTTGCCGTCGGGGTAGCAGGCGAGCAGTACTTC	CSVAVGVAGEQYF
13	TRBJ2-7	.	.	TRBV18	TGTGCCAGCTCTACGACAGAGGGCTACGAGCAGTACTTC	CASSTTEGYEQYF
15	TRBJ2-2	.	TRBD2	TRBV30	TGTGCCTGGAGGACTAGCGGGCTGAACACCGGGGAGCTGTTTTTT	CAWRTSGLNTGELFF
15	TRBJ1-1	.	.	TRBV5-4	TGTGCCAGCAGCGGTGGCAGCCCAACTGACGCGAGGTTTTTCTTT	CASSGGSPTDARFFF
15	TRBJ1-5	.	TRBD1	TRBV19	TGTGCCAGTAGTAACCGCCCGACAGGGGAACAGCCCCAGCATTTT	CASSNRPTGEQPQHF
14	TRBJ2-7	.	.	TRBV12-5	TGTGCTAGTGGTTTGGTTTATAGAGGGGGGGAGCAGTACTTC	CASGLVYRGGEQYF
17	TRBJ1-5	.	.	TRBV7-6	TGTGCCAGCAGCTTGACCGCTCGAGAAGGGAGCAATCAGCCCCAGCATTTT	CASSLTAREGSNQPQHF
16	TRBJ2-3	.	.	TRBV6-4	TGTGCCAGCGGTAGCGGAGGGGGATCGGGCACAGATACGCAGTATTTT	CASGSGGGSGTDTQYF
15	TRBJ2-7	once	TRBD2	TRBV5-1	TGCGCCAGCAACCCAGCGGGAGCCAACGTCCTAGAGCAGTACTTC	CASNPAGANVLEQYF
19	TRBJ2-4	.	.	TRBV18	TGTGCCAGCTCAGCACCTCTATCATTCACAGGGATCGCCAAAAACATTCAGTACTTC	CASSAPLSFTGIAKNIQYF
19	TRBJ2-7	.	TRBD1	TRBV28	TGTGCCAGCAGCCGGAAATCAACTATTGCCGGGACAGGGGACTACGAGCAGTACTTC	CASSRKSTIAGTGDYEQYF
14	TRBJ2-2	.	.	TRBV20-1	TGCAGTGCTAGTCCCCCCTTTGACACCGGGGAGCTGTTTTTT	CSASPPFDTGELFF
11	TRBJ1-2	many	.	TRBV4-3	TGCGCCAGCAGCCGAACAGGCCTCTACACCTTC	CASSRTGLYTF
16	TRBJ2-6	.	.	TRBV5-1	TGCGCCAGCGGGGATAGGAGTCTCTCTGGGGCCAACGTCCTGACTTTC	CASGDRSLSGANVLTF
15	TRBJ2-6	.	.	TRBV5-4	TGTGCCAGCAGCCGGGTTAACTCTGGGGCCAACGTCCTGACTTTC	CASSRVNSGANVLTF
11	TRBJ1-2	few	.	TRBV9	TGTGCCAGCGGGGGTAACTATGGCTACACCTTC	CASGGNYGYTF
16	TRBJ2-1	once	TRBD2	TRBV3-1/TRBV3-2	TGTGCCAGCAGCCAAGAAATCGGGACTAGCCCCCCTGAGCAGTTCTTC	CASSQEIGTSPPEQFF
15	TRBJ2-2	.	TRBD1	TRBV7-6	TGTGCCAGCAGCCCCGGGACAGGGAACACCGGGGAGCTGTTTTTT	CASSPGTGNTGELFF
11	TRBJ1-1	.	TRBD1	TRBV28	TGTGCCAGCAGTCTCTCAGGGGGCGCTTTCTTT	CASSLSGGAFF
13	TRBJ1-4	.	.	TRBV3-1/TRBV3-2	TGTGCCAGCAGCCAGCGGGCTGGCGAAAAACTGTTTTTT	CASSQRAGEKLFF
16	TRBJ1-2	.	.	TRBV5-6	TGTGCCAGCAGCTTGTATCTCGCGGGAGCTAACTATGGCTACACCTTC	CASSLYLAGANYGYTF
15	TRBJ1-1	.	.	TRBV5-1	TGCGCCAGCAGCTTGGTGACAGGCGGGGGGACTGAAGCTTTCTTT	CASSLVTGGGTEAFF
13	TRBJ2-5	.	.	TRBV28	TGTGCCAGCAGTTTGAGTAGCCGGGAGACCCAGTACTTC	CASSLSSRETQYF
13	TRBJ2-7	.	TRBD1	TRBV29-1	TGCAGCGTTGAAAGTGGGACAGGGATCGAGCAGTACTTC	CSVESGTGIEQYF
15	TRBJ1-5	few	.	TRBV19	TGTGCCAGTAGTATAGCCCGGCAGGGCCTTCAGCCCCAGCATTTT	CASSIARQGLQPQHF
15	TRBJ2-2	.	.	TRBV4-3	TGCGCCAGCAGCCAAGGAGGGAGTTACACCGGGGAGCTGTTTTTT	CASSQGGSYTGELFF
14	TRBJ2-7	.	TRBD2	TRBV14	TGTGCCAGCAGCCTGAAAGCGGGATCGGGGGAGCAGTACTTC	CASSLKAGSGEQYF
18	TRBJ2-6	.	.	TRBV9	TGTGCCAGCAGCGTTCGTTCCAGGGTGGTGTCTGGGGCCAACGTCCTGACTTTC	CASSVRSRVVSGANVLTF
17	TRBJ2-6	.	TRBD1	TRBV4-1	TGCGCCAGCAGCCGAGGACAGGGGGCTGATGGGGCCAACGTCCTGACTTTC	CASSRGQGADGANVLTF
14	TRBJ2-1	.	.	TRBV5-1	TGCGCCAGCAGCTTCCTAGCATCCTACAATGAGCAGTTCTTC	CASSFLASYNEQFF
14	TRBJ2-3	.	.	TRBV11-3	TGTGCCAGCAGCCACCCGATAAATACAGATACGCAGTATTTT	CASSHPINTDTQYF
15	TRBJ2-1	.	.	TRBV7-2	TGTGCCAGCAGTAAAGTCGGGGGGCCTTACAATGAGCAGTTCTTC	CASSKVGGPYNEQFF